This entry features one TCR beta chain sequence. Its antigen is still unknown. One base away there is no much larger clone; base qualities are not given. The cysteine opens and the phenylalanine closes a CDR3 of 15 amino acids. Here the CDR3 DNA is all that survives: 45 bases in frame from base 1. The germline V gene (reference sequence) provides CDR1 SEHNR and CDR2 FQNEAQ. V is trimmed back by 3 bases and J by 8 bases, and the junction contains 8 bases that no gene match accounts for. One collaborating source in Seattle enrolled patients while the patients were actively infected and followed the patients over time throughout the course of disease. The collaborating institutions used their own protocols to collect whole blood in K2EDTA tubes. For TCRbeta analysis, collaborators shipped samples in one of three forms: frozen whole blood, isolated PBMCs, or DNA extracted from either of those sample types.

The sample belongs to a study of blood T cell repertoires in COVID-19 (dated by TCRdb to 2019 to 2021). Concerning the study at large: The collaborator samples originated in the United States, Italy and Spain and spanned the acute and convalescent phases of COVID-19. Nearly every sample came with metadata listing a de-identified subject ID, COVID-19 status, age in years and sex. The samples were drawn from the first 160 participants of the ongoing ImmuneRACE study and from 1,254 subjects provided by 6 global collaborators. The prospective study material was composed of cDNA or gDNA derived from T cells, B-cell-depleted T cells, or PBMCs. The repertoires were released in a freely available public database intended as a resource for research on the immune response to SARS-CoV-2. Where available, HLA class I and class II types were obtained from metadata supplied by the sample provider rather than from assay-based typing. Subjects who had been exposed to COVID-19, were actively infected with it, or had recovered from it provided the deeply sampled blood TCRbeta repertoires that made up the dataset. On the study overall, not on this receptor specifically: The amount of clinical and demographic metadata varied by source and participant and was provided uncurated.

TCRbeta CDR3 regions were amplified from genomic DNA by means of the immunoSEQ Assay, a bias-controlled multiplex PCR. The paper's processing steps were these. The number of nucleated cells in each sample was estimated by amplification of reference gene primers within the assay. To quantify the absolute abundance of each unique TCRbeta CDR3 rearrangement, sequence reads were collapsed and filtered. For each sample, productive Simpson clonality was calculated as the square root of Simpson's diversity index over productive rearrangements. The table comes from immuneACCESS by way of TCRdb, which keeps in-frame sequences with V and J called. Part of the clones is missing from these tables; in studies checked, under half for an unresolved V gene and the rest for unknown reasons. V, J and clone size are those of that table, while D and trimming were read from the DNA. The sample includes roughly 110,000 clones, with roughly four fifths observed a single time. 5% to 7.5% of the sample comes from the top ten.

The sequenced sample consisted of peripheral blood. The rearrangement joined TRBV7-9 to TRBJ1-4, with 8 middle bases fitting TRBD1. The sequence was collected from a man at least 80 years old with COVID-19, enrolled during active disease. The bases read TGTGCCAGCAGCTTTCCTACAGGGGGTGGCGAAAAACTGTTTTTT. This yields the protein CASSFPTGGGEKLFF.